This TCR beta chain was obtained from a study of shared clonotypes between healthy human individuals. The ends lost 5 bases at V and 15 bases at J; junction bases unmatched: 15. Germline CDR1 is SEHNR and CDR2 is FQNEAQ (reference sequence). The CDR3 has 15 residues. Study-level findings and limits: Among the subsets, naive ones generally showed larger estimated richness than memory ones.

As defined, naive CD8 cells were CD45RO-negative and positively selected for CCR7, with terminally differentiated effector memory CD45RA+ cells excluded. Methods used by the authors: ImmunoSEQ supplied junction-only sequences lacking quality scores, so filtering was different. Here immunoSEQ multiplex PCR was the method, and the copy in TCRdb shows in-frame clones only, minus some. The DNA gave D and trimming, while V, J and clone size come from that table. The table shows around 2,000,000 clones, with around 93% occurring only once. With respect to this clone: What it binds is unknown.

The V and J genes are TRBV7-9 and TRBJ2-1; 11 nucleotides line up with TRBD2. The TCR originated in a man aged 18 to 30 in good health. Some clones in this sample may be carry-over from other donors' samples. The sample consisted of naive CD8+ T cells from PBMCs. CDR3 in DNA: TGTGCCAGCAGCCCCCTAGCGGGAGGTCCCCCTGTCCGGTTCTTC. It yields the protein CASSPLAGGPPVRFF.